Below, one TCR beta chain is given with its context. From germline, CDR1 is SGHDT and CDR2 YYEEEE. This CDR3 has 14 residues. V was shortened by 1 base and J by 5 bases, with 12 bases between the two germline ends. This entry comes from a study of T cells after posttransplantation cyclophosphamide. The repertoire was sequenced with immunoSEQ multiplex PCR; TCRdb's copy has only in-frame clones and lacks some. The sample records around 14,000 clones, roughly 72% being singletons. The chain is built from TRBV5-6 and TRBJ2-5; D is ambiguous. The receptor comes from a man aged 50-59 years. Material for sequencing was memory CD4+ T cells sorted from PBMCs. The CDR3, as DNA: TGTGCCAGCAGCTTGTACGGCCGGCGGGAGACCCAGTACTTC. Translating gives CASSLYGRRETQYF.